This TCR beta chain was sequenced in a study of PD-1 blockade in mismatch repair-deficient tumors (TCRdb year 2017). For the study in its entirety: The trial enrolled under 90 consecutive patients with roughly twelve mismatch repair-deficient cancer types between September 2013 and September 2016, all previously treated and progressing. Tumor-associated T cell clones were tracked in the peripheral blood of patients responding to PD-1 blockade by deep sequencing of TCR CDR3 regions.

What the research found in general, with its limitations: Rapid expansion after pembrolizumab followed by contraction, generally before radiologic responses, was shown by tumor-resident clones, which were often undetectable in blood before treatment.

CDR1 is given as SGHVS and CDR2 as FQNEAQ, both from the germline V gene. The V and J ends are trimmed by 6 bases and 7 bases, leaving 25 bases between them. There are 16 amino acids in the CDR3, from cysteine to phenylalanine inclusive. Of the read, only the CDR3 DNA is kept; its 48 bases are in frame from base 1. Library construction relied on the immunoSEQ multiplex PCR assay. The immuneACCESS repertoire file appears here via TCRdb, limited to in-frame rearrangements. These files lack a portion of the clones; in checked studies, under half of the deficit traces to unresolved V genes, and the cause of the others is not known. Here the sample has about 130,000 clones; 85% to 90% occur a single time. The biggest ten clones account for 10% to 15% of the sample. For every enrolled patient, mismatch repair deficiency was confirmed by either polymerase chain reaction or immunohistochemistry. A few patients who responded to pembrolizumab therapy underwent TCR sequencing. The phase II trial prospectively evaluated PD-1 blockade with pembrolizumab in advanced mismatch repair-deficient cancers, independent of tissue of origin. Peripheral blood T cell samples were collected serially, before PD-1 blockade began and at several time points afterward. Blood sampling times were reported as weeks after the first pembrolizumab dose.

This clone was counted once. The antigen it binds to is not known. Per-nucleotide qualities are absent, and no much larger clonotype sits a single base away. The chain couples TRBV7-8 to TRBJ2-7; the D gene is perhaps TRBD2, on 5 matching bases. Sequencing was performed on peripheral blood, taken approximately 73 weeks after starting pembrolizumab. This clonotype was obtained from an adult with mismatch repair-deficient cancer. The CDR3 protein sequence reads: CASSPFRTDSPREQYF. The sequenced DNA: TGTGCCAGCAGTCCATTCAGGACTGACTCTCCGCGGGAGCAGTACTTC. When the CDR3 is completed using the reference TRBV7-8 and TRBJ2-7 genes on either side, the full variable domain is GAGVSQSPRYKVAKRGQDVALRCDPISGHVSLFWYQQALGQGPEFLTYFQNEAQLDKSGLPSDRFFAERPEGSVSTLKIQRTQQEDSAVYLCASSPFRTDSPREQYFGPGTRLTVT.